The present TCR beta chain was sequenced within a study of CD8 T cells in Susac syndrome. Study-wide points: Acknowledgment was made by the study that its TCR sequencing and HLA analysis involved a relatively small number of individuals.

TEMRA cells were FACS-enriched, and CD8+ and CD4+ T cells were isolated negatively. V lost 5 bases and J lost 0, with 13 bases in between. This CDR3 spans 15 amino acids. CDR1 LNHDA and CDR2 SQIVND come from the germline V gene (reference sequence). RNA in amounts of roughly 0.45 to 1 ug was reverse transcribed with random hexamers. TCRdb used MiXCR to reprocess the immunoSEQ multiplex PCR reads, holding one entry per CDR3 protein. The sample comprises about 160,000 distinct CDR3 sequences, 93% of which are singletons, and more than 0.11% rests with the top ten. On this clonotype itself: The antigen is undetermined.

The clonotype was recovered from a human donor in good health. This sequence joins TRBV19 and TRBJ1-1; the D gene is possibly TRBD1 (6 bases). The material sequenced was CD4+ T cells from PBMCs. CDR3 in amino acids: CASSSYGGLNTEAFF. In DNA, the CDR3 is TGTGCCAGTAGTTCGTATGGGGGGCTGAACACTGAAGCTTTCTTT.